The clone carrying this T cell receptor beta chain has a single count. Its target is unknown. At the survey level, the v3.0 immunoSEQ assay was run. Here immunoSEQ multiplex PCR was the method, and the copy in TCRdb shows in-frame clones only, minus some. The sample lists 35,000 or so clones, about 83% occurring once. HIV-positive participants all received treatment in the United States. These data originate in a study of long-term antiretroviral therapy in people with HIV. Study-wide context: The earliest specimens came about a decade ahead of the 2015 immediate-ART recommendation. General observations from the study: Relative to control repertoires, HIV repertoires exhibited narrower CDR3 length ranges. Gathering of blood took place between the mid-2000s and the late 2010s, possibly under older ART regimens.

The CDR3 sequence is 14 residues long. V shed 1 base and J 2 bases; nucleotides not matched to a gene: 3. CDR1 SGHRS and CDR2 YFSETQ come from the germline V gene. The genes are TRBV5-1 and TRBJ2-7; 7 nucleotides match TRBD1. The sequence came from a man between 18 and 29 years old with HIV. Sequenced material: unsorted PBMCs, taken 0.4 years before starting antiretroviral therapy. CDR3 protein: CASSLQGGPYEQYF. CDR3 nucleotide sequence: TGCGCCAGCAGCTTGCAAGGGGGCCCCTACGAGCAGTACTTC.